This is a list of T cell receptor beta chains from one sample in a study of T cells after yellow fever vaccination. TCRdb reprocessed the 5' RACE reads via MiXCR and lists one record per CDR3 protein. The sample has some 320,000 distinct CDR3 sequences, 8.7% seen once. This specimen consisted of PBMCs, obtained on the day of the first yellow fever vaccination. These receptors were obtained from a man aged 18 to 30 who received the YFV17D yellow fever vaccine. The CDR3 runs from the conserved cysteine through the conserved F or W. D genes are given only for firm matches.

CASSLEPVGGHPEAFF	TRBV18	16	-	TRBJ1-1
CASSEPPGPEDTQYF	TRBV6-1	15	-	TRBJ2-3
CASRLGSTEAFF	TRBV12-3/TRBV12-4	12	-	TRBJ1-1
CASSSLTLPFNEKLFF	TRBV11-2	16	-	TRBJ1-4
CASSQDMSRVREKLFF	TRBV4-1	16	-	TRBJ1-4
CASSGETGMGNQPQHF	TRBV5-5	16	-	TRBJ1-5
CASSLPPGTGNEQFF	TRBV5-4	15	-	TRBJ2-1
CASSSGGINTGELFF	TRBV7-2	15	TRBD1	TRBJ2-2
CASSLDRESWYGNQPQHF	TRBV6-2/TRBV6-3	18	TRBD1	TRBJ1-5
CASSPRQPSSGDNEQFF	TRBV18	17	TRBD2	TRBJ2-1
CASSRTGNSGNTIYF	TRBV27	15	-	TRBJ1-3
CASRRMDRYSPLHF	TRBV13	14	TRBD1	TRBJ1-6
CASNPRGDPEDSPLHF	TRBV19	16	-	TRBJ1-6
CASSQDWTVYYGYTF	TRBV4-1	15	-	TRBJ1-2
CASSLDRGGGANVLTF	TRBV5-1	16	-	TRBJ2-6
CASSRTGGGSPTDTQYF	TRBV5-1	17	TRBD2	TRBJ2-3
CASSYSLGGADEQFF	TRBV6-5	15	-	TRBJ2-1
CASSVDAGNYGYTF	TRBV5-6	14	-	TRBJ1-2
CASSPPGLLSSYNEQFF	TRBV7-3	17	TRBD2	TRBJ2-1
CASSLNRPSEQFF	TRBV7-3	13	-	TRBJ2-1
CASSEQGQNNSPLHF	TRBV2	15	-	TRBJ1-6